Below, 8 T cell receptor beta chains from the same sample are listed, as sequenced in a study of blood T cell repertoires in COVID-19 (dated by TCRdb to the early 2020s). The library was generated by the immunoSEQ multiplex PCR assay. TCRdb retrieved this table from immuneACCESS and kept in-frame rearrangements only. Not all clones are present; in checked studies, unresolved V genes account for under half, and no reason is known for the remainder. A total of 200,000 to 300,000 clones appear in this sample, about four fifths of them only once. The ten most abundant clones make up 6.5% to 8.5% of the sample. The source material was peripheral blood. Receptors originate from a woman aged 80 or over with COVID-19, enrolled during active disease.

This clone was observed a single time. V gene TRBV7-9 combines with J gene TRBJ2-4, with unresolved D. This CDR3 contains 13 residues. From germline, CDR1 is SEHNR and CDR2 FQNEAQ (reference sequence). Deletions cut 3 bases from V and 3 bases from J, with 6 bases between. The CDR3 nucleotides read TGTGCCAGCAGCTTGAGCTACAAAAACATTCAGTACTTC. It translates to CASSLSYKNIQYF.

The chain has TRBV2 and TRBJ1-1, with a possible D match to TRBD1 (5 bases). Germline CDR1 and CDR2: SNHLY and FYNNEI. CDR3 length equals 13 residues. Trimming took 4 bases from V and 7 from J, leaving 13 bases between them. The CDR3 protein is CASSVEVGGEAFF. In nucleotides, the CDR3 is TGTGCCAGCAGTGTTGAAGTGGGGGGTGAAGCTTTCTTT.

In regard to this clone: The same CDR3 arises from other DNA sequences in this sample as well. The chain recombines TRBV28 with TRBJ1-4; D is uncertain. Trimming stripped 5 bases from V and 10 bases from J, with 8 bases between. The CDR3 totals 11 residues. CDR1 MDHEN and CDR2 SYDVKM come from the germline V gene. This CDR3 is CASSPRGKLFF. The CDR3 DNA reads TGTGCCAGCAGTCCCCGGGGAAAACTGTTTTTT.

The gene calls are TRBV6-5 and TRBJ2-1, with TRBD1 as a possible D gene (6 bases). Germline V gene lookup returns CDR1 MNHEY and CDR2 SVGAGI. V was clipped by 4 bases and J by 9 bases, with 10 bases between them. This CDR3 spans 12 amino acids. Here the CDR3 DNA reads TGTGCCAGCAGTTCAGGGGTCATTGAGCAGTTCTTC. Translation gives CASSSGVIEQFF.

The chain has TRBV10-1 and TRBJ1-1, with 9 positions matching TRBD1. The V gene's germline CDR1 is WNHNN and CDR2 SYGVQD (reference sequence). The trim removed 6 bases at V and 4 bases at J, leaving 3 bases unmatched. This CDR3 spans 13 amino acids. CDR3 sequence: CASSEDRGTEAFF. CDR3 DNA sequence: TGCGCCAGCAGCGAGGACAGGGGCACTGAAGCTTTCTTT.

The chain is built from TRBV6-2 or TRBV6-3 and TRBJ2-1, with TRBD1 matching 8 bases. V was clipped by 5 bases and J by 2 bases; unmatched bases: 5. There are 15 residues in the CDR3. Germline V gene sequence: CDR1 MNHEY, CDR2 SVGEGT. CDR3 DNA: TGTGCCAGCAGTCATGACAGGGGAACCTACAATGAGCAGTTCTTC. Translation: CASSHDRGTYNEQFF.

V gene TRBV4-3 combines with J gene TRBJ2-2; D possibly corresponds to TRBD1 (6 bases). This CDR3 is built from 15 residues. Germline V gene lookup returns CDR1 LGHNA and CDR2 YSLEER. Trimming removed 3 bases at V and 4 bases at J, with 12 bases between. CDR3 sequence reads: CASSQGLTGTGELFF. In nucleotides, the CDR3 is TGCGCCAGCAGCCAGGGCTTGACAGGCACCGGGGAGCTGTTTTTT.

The rearrangement joins TRBV7-9 to TRBJ1-4; D remains unclear. The CDR3 length is 14 residues. Between the trimmed V and J ends, which lost 2 bases and 4 bases, there was a span of 8 bases. CDR1 and CDR2 from the germline V gene are SEHNR and FQNEAQ (reference sequence). The CDR3 here is CASSLRGLNEKLFF. The CDR3 nucleotides are TGTGCCAGCAGCTTAAGAGGGCTTAATGAAAAACTGTTTTTT. Looking up the rest from reference TRBV7-9 and TRBJ1-4 gives the full variable domain: DTGVSQNPRHKITKRGQNVTFRCDPISEHNRLYWYRQTLGQGPEFLTYFQNEAQLEKSRLLSDRFSAERPKGSFSTLEIQRTEQGDSAMYLCASSLRGLNEKLFFGSGTQLSVL.